Included here is one T cell receptor beta chain sequence, with context. A much larger clone differs by one base, so this may be a read error. Germline-derived CDR1 and CDR2 are DFQATT and SNEGSKA (reference sequence). The CDR3 is made up of 16 amino acids. Deletions cut 5 bases from V and 1 base from J, with 18 bases between. This sample was taken from a study of human T cells and chemical hapten exposure. On the study more broadly: Small differences in pooled library volume mainly drove the variation in TCR yields per sample.

For the library, individual cDNA molecules each received unique molecular identifiers. Each CDR3 protein gets one entry after TCRdb re-called the RACE reads with MiXCR. The table includes 80,000 to 100,000 distinct CDR3 sequences, just under 9% detected once. Time point in this sample: healthy volunteer bleed at 2 weeks. Blood, whole and unfractionated, served as the source for total RNA extraction. The chain couples TRBV20-1 to TRBJ1-5, with D perhaps matching TRBD1 (6 bases). The specimen sequenced was whole blood. The sequence derives from a female donor in good health. Some clones in this sample may be carry-over from other donors' samples. The CDR3 reads CSAPIRGGRSNQPQHF. The CDR3 DNA sequence: TGCAGTGCTCCTATCAGGGGAGGGAGAAGCAATCAGCCCCAGCATTTT.